This TCR beta chain was identified in a study of cytomegalovirus exposure and HLA in healthy donors. A word on this clone: What it recognizes is unknown.

This PCR relied on a set of 60 Vbeta primers and 13 Jbeta primers. Original data processing: Later work found 74 million or so unique TCR beta chains, with 9.5 million to 12 million shared. Repertoires were generated with immunoSEQ multiplex PCR, while TCRdb's copy carries only in-frame clones and drops some. The V and J calls and clone size were taken over from that table, and D and trimming were inferred from the DNA. The sample has fewer than 250,000 clones; more than 75% are singletons. Study-wide findings and caveats: There were about 160 TCR beta chains listed as cytomegalovirus-associated.

Germline V gene data show CDR1 as SGHRS and CDR2 as YFSETQ. V was pared by 4 bases and J by 1 base, with 13 bases between. The CDR3 sequence is 15 residues long. The gene calls are TRBV5-1 and TRBJ2-3; D remains ambiguous. The source of this sequence is a human donor in good health. Sequences were obtained from PBMCs. CDR3: CASSVGTVGTDTQYF. The CDR3 DNA follows: TGCGCCAGCAGCGTGGGAACAGTGGGCACAGATACGCAGTATTTT. The variable domain in full, with the rest retrieved from reference TRBV5-1 and TRBJ2-3, is KAGVTQTPRYLIKTRGQQVTLSCSPISGHRSVSWYQQTPGQGLQFLFEYFSETQRNKGNFPGRFSGRQFSNSRSEMNVSTLELGDSALYLCASSVGTVGTDTQYFGPGTRLTVL.